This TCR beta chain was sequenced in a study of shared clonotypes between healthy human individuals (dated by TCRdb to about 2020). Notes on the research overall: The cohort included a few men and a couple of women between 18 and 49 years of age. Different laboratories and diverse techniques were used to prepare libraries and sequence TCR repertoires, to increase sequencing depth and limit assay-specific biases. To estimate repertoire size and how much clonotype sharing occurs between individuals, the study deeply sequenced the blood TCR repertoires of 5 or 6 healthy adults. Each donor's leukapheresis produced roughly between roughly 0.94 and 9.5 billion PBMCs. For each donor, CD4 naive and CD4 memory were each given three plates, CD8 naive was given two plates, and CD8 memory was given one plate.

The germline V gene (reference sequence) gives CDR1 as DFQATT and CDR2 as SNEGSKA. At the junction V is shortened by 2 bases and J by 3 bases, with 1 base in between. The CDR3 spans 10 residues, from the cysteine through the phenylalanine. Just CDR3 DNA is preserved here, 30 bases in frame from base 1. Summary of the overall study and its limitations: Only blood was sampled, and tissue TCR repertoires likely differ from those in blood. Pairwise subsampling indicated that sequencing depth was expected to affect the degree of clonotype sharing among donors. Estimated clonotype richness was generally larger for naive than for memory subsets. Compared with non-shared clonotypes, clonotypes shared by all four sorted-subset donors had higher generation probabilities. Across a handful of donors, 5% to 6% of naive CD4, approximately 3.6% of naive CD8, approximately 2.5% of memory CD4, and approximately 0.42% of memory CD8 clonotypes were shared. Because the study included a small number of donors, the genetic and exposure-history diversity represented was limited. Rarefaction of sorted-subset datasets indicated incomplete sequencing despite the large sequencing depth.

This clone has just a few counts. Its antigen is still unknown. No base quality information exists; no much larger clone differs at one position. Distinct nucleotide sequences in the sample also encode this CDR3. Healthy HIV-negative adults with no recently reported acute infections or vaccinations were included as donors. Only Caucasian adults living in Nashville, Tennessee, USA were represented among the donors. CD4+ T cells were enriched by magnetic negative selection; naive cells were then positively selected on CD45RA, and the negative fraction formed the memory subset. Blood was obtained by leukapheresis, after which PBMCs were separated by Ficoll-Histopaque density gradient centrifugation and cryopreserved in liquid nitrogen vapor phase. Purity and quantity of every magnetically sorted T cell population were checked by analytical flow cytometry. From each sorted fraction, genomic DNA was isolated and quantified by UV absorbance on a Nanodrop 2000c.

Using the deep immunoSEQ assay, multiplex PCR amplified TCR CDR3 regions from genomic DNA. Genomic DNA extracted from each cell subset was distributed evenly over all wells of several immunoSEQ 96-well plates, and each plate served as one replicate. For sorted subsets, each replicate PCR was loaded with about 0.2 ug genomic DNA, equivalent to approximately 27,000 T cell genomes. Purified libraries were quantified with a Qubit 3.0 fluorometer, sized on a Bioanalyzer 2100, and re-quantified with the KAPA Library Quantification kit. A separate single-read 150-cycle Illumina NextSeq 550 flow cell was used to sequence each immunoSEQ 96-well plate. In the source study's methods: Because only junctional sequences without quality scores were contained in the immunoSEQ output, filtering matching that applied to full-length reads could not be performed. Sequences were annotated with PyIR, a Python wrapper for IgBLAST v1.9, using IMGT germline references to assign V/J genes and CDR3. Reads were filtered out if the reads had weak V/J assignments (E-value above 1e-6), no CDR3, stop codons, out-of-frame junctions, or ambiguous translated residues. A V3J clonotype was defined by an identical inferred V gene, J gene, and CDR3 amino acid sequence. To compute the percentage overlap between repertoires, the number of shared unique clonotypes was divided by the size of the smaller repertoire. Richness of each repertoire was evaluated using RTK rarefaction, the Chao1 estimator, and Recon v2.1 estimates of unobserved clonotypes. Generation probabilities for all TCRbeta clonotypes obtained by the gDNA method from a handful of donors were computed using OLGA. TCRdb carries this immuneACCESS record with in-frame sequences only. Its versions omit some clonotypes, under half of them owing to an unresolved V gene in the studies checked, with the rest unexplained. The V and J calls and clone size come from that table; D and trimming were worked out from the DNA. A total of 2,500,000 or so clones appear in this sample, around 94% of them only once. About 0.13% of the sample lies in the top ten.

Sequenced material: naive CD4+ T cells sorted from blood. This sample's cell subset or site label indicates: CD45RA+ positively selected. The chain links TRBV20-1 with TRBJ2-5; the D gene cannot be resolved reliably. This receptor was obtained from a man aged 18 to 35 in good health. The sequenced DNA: TGCAGTGCTAGAAAAGAGACCCAGTACTTC. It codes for CSARKETQYF.